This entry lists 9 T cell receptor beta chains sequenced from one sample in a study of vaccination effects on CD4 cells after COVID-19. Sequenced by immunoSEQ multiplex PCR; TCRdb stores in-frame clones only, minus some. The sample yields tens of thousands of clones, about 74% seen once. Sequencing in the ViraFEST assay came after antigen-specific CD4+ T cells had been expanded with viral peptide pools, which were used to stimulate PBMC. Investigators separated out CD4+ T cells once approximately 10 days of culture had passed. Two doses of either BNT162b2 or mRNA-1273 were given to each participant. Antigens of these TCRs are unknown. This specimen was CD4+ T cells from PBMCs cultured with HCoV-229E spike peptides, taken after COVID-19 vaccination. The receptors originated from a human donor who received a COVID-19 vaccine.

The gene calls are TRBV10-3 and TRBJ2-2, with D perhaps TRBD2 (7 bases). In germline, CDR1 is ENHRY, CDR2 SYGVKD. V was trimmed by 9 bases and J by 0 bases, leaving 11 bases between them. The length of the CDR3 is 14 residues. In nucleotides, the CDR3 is TGTGCCATACGGGGGGCGGCGAACACCGGGGAGCTGTTTTTT. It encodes CAIRGAANTGELFF.

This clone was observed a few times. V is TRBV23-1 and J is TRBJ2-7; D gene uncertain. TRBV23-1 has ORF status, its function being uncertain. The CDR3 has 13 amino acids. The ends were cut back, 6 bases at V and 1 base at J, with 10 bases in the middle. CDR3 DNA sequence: TGCGCCAGCAGGGGCATAGTGTCCTACGAGCAGTACGTC. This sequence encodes CASRGIVSYEQYV.

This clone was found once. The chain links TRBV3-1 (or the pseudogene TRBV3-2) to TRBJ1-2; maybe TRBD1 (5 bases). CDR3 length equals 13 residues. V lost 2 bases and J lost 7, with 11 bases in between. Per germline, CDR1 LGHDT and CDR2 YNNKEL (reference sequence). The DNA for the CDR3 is TGTGCCAGCAGCCAACGTGAGGGGTTTGGCTACACCTTC. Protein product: CASSQREGFGYTF.

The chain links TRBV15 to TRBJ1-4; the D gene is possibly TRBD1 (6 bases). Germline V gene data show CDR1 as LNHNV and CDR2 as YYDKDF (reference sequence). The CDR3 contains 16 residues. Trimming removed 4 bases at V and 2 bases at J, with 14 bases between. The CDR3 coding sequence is TGTGCCACCAGCAAACAGGGAGGATGGACTAATGAAAAACTGTTTTTT. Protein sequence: CATSKQGGWTNEKLFF.

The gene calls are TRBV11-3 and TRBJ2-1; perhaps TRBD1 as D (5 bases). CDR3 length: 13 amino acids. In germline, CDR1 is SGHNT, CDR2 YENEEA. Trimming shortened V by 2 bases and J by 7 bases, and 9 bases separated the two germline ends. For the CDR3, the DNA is TGTGCCAGCAGCTTAAGGGGTGGTAATGAGCAGTTCTTC. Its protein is CASSLRGGNEQFF. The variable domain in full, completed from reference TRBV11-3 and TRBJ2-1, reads EAGVVQSPRYKIIEKKQPVAFWCNPISGHNTLYWYLQNLGQGPELLIRYENEEAVDDSQLPKDRFSAERLKGVDSTLKIQPAELGDSAVYLCASSLRGGNEQFFGPGTRLTVL.

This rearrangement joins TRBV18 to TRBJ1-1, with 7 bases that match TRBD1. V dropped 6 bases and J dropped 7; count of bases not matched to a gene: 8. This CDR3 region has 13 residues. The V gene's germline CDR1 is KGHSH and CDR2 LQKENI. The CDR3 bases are TGTGCCAGCTCTACCGACAGGGACAGTGAAGCTTTCTTT. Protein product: CASSTDRDSEAFF.

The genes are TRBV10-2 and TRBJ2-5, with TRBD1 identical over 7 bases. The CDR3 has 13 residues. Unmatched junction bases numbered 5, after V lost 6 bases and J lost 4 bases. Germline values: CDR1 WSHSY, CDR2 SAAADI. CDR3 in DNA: TGCGCCAGCAGGTCGCCAGGGGGAGAGACCCAGTACTTC. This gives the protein CASRSPGGETQYF.

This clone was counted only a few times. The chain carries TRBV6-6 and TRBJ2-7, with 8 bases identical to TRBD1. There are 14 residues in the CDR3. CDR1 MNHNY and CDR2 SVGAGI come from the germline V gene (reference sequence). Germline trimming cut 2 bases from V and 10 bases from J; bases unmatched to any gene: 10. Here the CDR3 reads CASSYTAGGAEQYV. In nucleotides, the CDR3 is TGTGCCAGCAGTTACACGGCAGGGGGCGCCGAACAGTACGTC.

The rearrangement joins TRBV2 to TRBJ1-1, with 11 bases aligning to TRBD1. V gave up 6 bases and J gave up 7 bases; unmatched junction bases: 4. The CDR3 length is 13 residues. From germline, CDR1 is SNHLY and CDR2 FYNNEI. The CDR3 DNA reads TGTGCCAGCAGGAGGACAGGGGGCAGTGAAGCTTTCTTT. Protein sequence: CASRRTGGSEAFF.